This T cell receptor (beta chain) emerged from a study of blood T cells in healthy people across ages. Study in general: Template switching captured about one barcoded beta molecule per two T cells. Notes on the study in general: Bulk PBMC profiling left naive and antigen-experienced comparisons inconclusive. Whereas aged donors had fewer naive CD4+ cells, long-lived donors had more of them and higher diversity.

As for this clonotype: Its antigen is as yet unknown.

The V end was cut by 2 bases, the J end by 1 base, with 12 bases between. The CDR3 is made up of 15 amino acids. Germline V gives CDR1 SGHAT, CDR2 FQNNGV. It was with a sample-barcoded 5' primer and a J-beta primer mix that a second PCR of about 7 to 12 cycles was run. Using its own MiXCR run on the 5' RACE reads, TCRdb lists one record per CDR3 protein. The sample holds around 710,000 distinct CDR3 sequences, more than 40% seen once. The individuals who served as donors were healthy Caucasians living in Russia, aged roughly 6 to 90. The chain carries TRBV11-2 and TRBJ2-7; D not resolved. The sequence came from a woman aged 60 to 75 in good health. Sequenced sample: blood. CDR3 protein: CASSLWATPSYEQYF. The CDR3 DNA reads as TGTGCCAGCAGCTTATGGGCAACTCCTTCCTACGAGCAGTACTTC.